This entry lists 27 T cell receptor beta chains sequenced from one sample in a study of blood T cell repertoires in COVID-19. Some clones are missing from TCRdb's copy, which holds only in-frame ones; the method was immunoSEQ multiplex PCR. The sample lists approximately 320,000 clones, roughly 90% occurring once. Material: PBMCs or T cells enriched from blood (not recorded which). Receptors originate from a man aged 60 to 75 who had recovered from COVID-19.

This rearrangement joins TRBV6-4 to TRBJ1-5; D gene ambiguous. Germline V gene sequence: CDR1 MRHNA, CDR2 SNTAGT. The V gene lost 6 bases and the J gene lost 4 bases, with 4 bases spanning the gap. This CDR3 is built from 11 residues. The CDR3 sequence is CASSFNQPQHF. Written as DNA, the CDR3 is TGTGCCAGCAGCTTTAATCAGCCCCAGCATTTT.

V and J are TRBV3-1 (or the pseudogene TRBV3-2) and TRBJ2-1; 7 bases match TRBD2. V was pared by 1 base and J by 5 bases, with 8 bases of the junction left unmatched. This CDR3 has 16 residues. Germline values: CDR1 LGHDT, CDR2 YNNKEL (reference sequence). CDR3 DNA sequence: TGTGCCAGCAGCCAAGTAGTCGCGGGGGAGGACAATGAGCAGTTCTTC. It encodes CASSQVVAGEDNEQFF.

This CDR3 reads CASGLAGLETQYF. As DNA, the CDR3 is TGTGCTAGTGGTCTAGCGGGGCTAGAGACCCAGTACTTC. The genes are TRBV12-5 and TRBJ2-5; 9 nucleotides match TRBD2. Germline values: CDR1 LGHNT, CDR2 FRNRAP. The V gene end was trimmed by 5 bases and the J gene end by 4 bases; junction bases not matched to a gene: 2. The CDR3 covers 13 residues.

The rearrangement links TRBV19 to TRBJ2-5, with a tentative D call TRBD1 (5 bases). The CDR3 runs to 13 residues. V lost 7 bases, J lost 5 bases, and 14 bases lay in between. CDR1 LNHDA and CDR2 SQIVND come from the germline V gene (reference sequence). The CDR3 DNA follows: TGTGCCAGTAAAACTTCAGGGTTGGAGACCCAGTACTTC. Its protein product is CASKTSGLETQYF.

This sequence joins TRBV19 and TRBJ1-5; no clear D. The CDR3 runs 14 residues. Germline V lookup: CDR1 LNHDA, CDR2 SQIVND (reference sequence). V lost 6 bases and J lost 4, with 13 bases in between. CDR3 nucleotides: TGTGCCAGTAGCGAGCTCGCCATGAATCAGCCCCAGCATTTT. It specifies CASSELAMNQPQHF.

CDR3 in DNA: TGTGCCAGCAGCTTATCCGGGGGGGGACTCCAAGAGACCCAGTACTTC. It specifies CASSLSGGGLQETQYF. The chain joins TRBV11-2 to TRBJ2-5, with 8 bases identical to TRBD2. Germline values: CDR1 SGHAT, CDR2 FQNNGV. The length of the CDR3 is 16 residues. J gave up 1 base and V 2 bases, and 6 bases lay outside the gene matches.

J is TRBJ2-1 and V is TRBV5-5; 9 bases match TRBD2. The CDR3 contains 17 residues. CDR1 is SGHKS, CDR2 YYEKEE, per germline (reference sequence). The ends lost 2 bases at V and 1 base at J; junction bases unmatched: 7. The CDR3 here is CASSFSPLAGSYNEQFF. In nucleotides, the CDR3 is TGTGCCAGCAGCTTTTCACCCCTAGCGGGATCCTACAATGAGCAGTTCTTC.

A single count supports this clone. The rearrangement uses TRBV5-1 and TRBJ1-2, with 9 bases aligning to TRBD1. Looked up from germline, CDR1 is SGHRS and CDR2 is YFSETQ. CDR3 length equals 15 residues. V was clipped by 2 bases and J by 0 bases; unmatched bases: 2. CDR3 amino acids: CASSFRTGANYGYTF. DNA of the CDR3: TGCGCCAGCAGCTTCAGGACAGGGGCTAACTATGGCTACACCTTC.

The rearrangement joins TRBV30 to TRBJ2-4; 9 nucleotides match TRBD1. The germline gives CDR1 GTSNPN, CDR2 SVGIG (reference sequence). This CDR3 spans 15 amino acids. V lost 6 bases and J lost 2; bases outside the gene matches: 8. The CDR3 nucleotides read TGTGCCTGTACGACAGGGGGGTGGACCAAAAACATTCAGTACTTC. This encodes CACTTGGWTKNIQYF.

The chain carries TRBV4-3 and TRBJ1-5; possibly TRBD1 for D (6 bases). The germline CDR1 and CDR2 sequences are LGHNA and YSLEER. The CDR3 totals 16 residues. With 1 base removed from V and 4 bases from J, the gap between germline ends came to 14 bases. The CDR3 is CASSQGVDRRNQPQHF. DNA for the CDR3: TGCGCCAGCAGCCAAGGTGTCGACAGGAGGAATCAGCCCCAGCATTTT.

The chain joins TRBV2 to TRBJ1-6; tentative D call: TRBD1 (5 bases). This CDR3 has 13 residues. Germline V gene lookup returns CDR1 SNHLY and CDR2 FYNNEI. The ends were cut back, 6 bases at V and 5 bases at J, with 8 bases in the middle. DNA for the CDR3: TGTGCCAGCAGGCTGACAGATAATTCACCCCTCCACTTT. Its protein product is CASRLTDNSPLHF.

The chain recombines TRBV5-1 with TRBJ2-7; 9 bases map to TRBD1. The J segment lost 5 bases and the V segment lost 4 bases, leaving 7 bases of the junction unmatched. Germline V CDR1 and CDR2: SGHRS, YFSETQ. CDR3 length: 14 residues. This CDR3 reads CASSIPGQGHEQYF. The CDR3 DNA sequence: TGCGCCAGCAGCATACCGGGACAGGGACACGAGCAGTACTTC.

This clone was counted between two and nine times. The chain has TRBV5-1 and TRBJ1-1, with 11 bases aligning to TRBD1. CDR1 and CDR2 from the germline V gene are SGHRS and YFSETQ. V gave up 4 bases and J gave up 4 bases; unmatched junction bases: 15. The CDR3 has 18 amino acids. The CDR3 DNA reads as TGCGCCAGCAGCATAGGACAGGGGGCCGCCGGAGGCGGCACTGAAGCTTTCTTT. This sequence encodes CASSIGQGAAGGGTEAFF.

The V call is TRBV27, the J call TRBJ1-4; D perhaps matches TRBD1 (5 bases). The CDR3 covers 15 residues. Germline assignment: CDR1 MNHEY and CDR2 SMNVEV (reference sequence). V gave up 1 base and J gave up 5 bases, with 11 bases separating them. The CDR3 DNA follows: TGTGCCAGCAGTTTATGGAGGGGTTTAAATGAAAAACTGTTTTTT. Its protein is CASSLWRGLNEKLFF.

This clone was found once. This rearrangement joins TRBV5-4 to TRBJ1-1, with D hard to call. The V gene lost 4 bases and the J gene lost 0 bases, with 13 bases spanning the gap. This CDR3 is 15 amino acids long. Germline-derived CDR1 and CDR2 are SGHNT and YYREEE (reference sequence). CDR3 coding DNA: TGTGCCAGCAGCGCGCTTATGTTAATGAACACTGAAGCTTTCTTT. It is translated as CASSALMLMNTEAFF.

The chain uses TRBV28 and TRBJ1-2; 8 bases align to TRBD1. Looked up from germline, CDR1 is MDHEN and CDR2 is SYDVKM. V dropped 2 bases and J dropped 8; count of bases not matched to a gene: 4. The CDR3 length is 13 residues. The CDR3 DNA reads TGTGCCAGCAGTTTACCGGCAGGGGGCGGCTACACCTTC. This gives the protein CASSLPAGGGYTF.

This sequence joins TRBV4-1 and TRBJ2-7; 7 bases map to TRBD1. Trimming took 0 bases from V and 4 from J; bases not matched to a gene: 3. This CDR3 has 14 amino acids. Germline V gives CDR1 MGHRA, CDR2 YSYEKL. For the CDR3, the DNA is TGCGCCAGCAGCCAAGAAGGGGGCCGATACGAGCAGTACTTC. Protein sequence: CASSQEGGRYEQYF.

V gene TRBV4-1 combines with J gene TRBJ2-7; 8 bases line up with TRBD2. Per the germline V gene, CDR1 is MGHRA and CDR2 is YSYEKL. The V gene end was trimmed by 0 bases and the J gene end by 6 bases; junction bases not matched to a gene: 7. This CDR3 contains 15 residues. The CDR3 DNA reads as TGCGCCAGCAGCCAAGATAGTAGCGGGAACCGCGAGCAGTACTTC. This translates into CASSQDSSGNREQYF.

The chain employs TRBV7-3 and TRBJ1-5; D gene ambiguous. The CDR3 totals 13 residues. Germline CDR1 and CDR2: SGHTA and FQGTGA. Trimming pared 2 bases from V and 7 bases from J, leaving 9 bases between. The CDR3 coding sequence is TGTGCCAGCAGCTTAGGGCCGGGACAGCCCCAGCATTTT. It translates to CASSLGPGQPQHF.

This clone was seen just once. This sequence joins TRBV18 and TRBJ1-2; TRBD1 matches 9 bases. V gave up 4 bases and J gave up 7 bases; unmatched junction bases: 1. Germline-derived CDR1 and CDR2 are KGHSH and LQKENI. CDR3 length equals 12 residues. For the CDR3, the DNA is TGTGCCAGCTCACGGGACAGGGCTGGCTACACCTTC. The encoded protein is CASSRDRAGYTF.

This chain joins TRBV7-3 and TRBJ2-3; TRBD2 matches 8 bases. Germline CDR1 is SGHTA and CDR2 is FQGTGA. V was clipped by 0 bases and J by 1 base; unmatched bases: 6. There are 17 residues in the CDR3. The CDR3 loop reads CASSLTPGGAGTDTQYF. Written as DNA, the CDR3 is TGTGCCAGCAGCTTAACTCCCGGGGGGGCCGGCACAGATACGCAGTATTTT.

The chain uses TRBV6-6 and TRBJ1-1; tentatively, D is TRBD1 (5 bases). CDR1 and CDR2 (germline): MNHNY, SVGAGI (reference sequence). The ends were cut back, 5 bases at V and 2 bases at J, with 18 bases in the middle. The CDR3 is 16 residues long. The CDR3: CASSLPGGTINTEAFF. The CDR3 nucleotides read TGTGCCAGCAGTCTCCCGGGAGGGACGATAAACACTGAAGCTTTCTTT.

The chain carries TRBV19 and TRBJ1-2, with 7 bases fitting TRBD1. Germline assignment: CDR1 LNHDA and CDR2 SQIVND (reference sequence). Trimming at V came to 11 bases and at J to 2 bases, leaving 14 bases not matched to a gene. The CDR3 sequence is 15 residues long. The CDR3 sequence is CASTGTASLNYGYTF. CDR3 DNA: TGTGCCTCAACCGGGACAGCGTCCTTAAACTATGGCTACACCTTC.

This chain uses TRBV10-2 with TRBJ2-1; 8 nucleotides line up with TRBD2. Trimming removed 0 bases from V and 4 bases from J; junction bases left unmatched: 5. CDR3 length: 16 residues. The germline V gene has CDR1 WSHSY and CDR2 SAAADI. DNA for the CDR3: TGCGCCAGCAGTGAGTCCCTAGGGACTAGGTACAATGAGCAGTTCTTC. Amino acids: CASSESLGTRYNEQFF.

The chain uses TRBV4-3 and TRBJ2-5; tentatively, D is TRBD1 (6 bases). The germline V and J ends were trimmed by 1 base and 4 bases, with 13 bases remaining between them. Germline CDR1 reads LGHNA; CDR2 reads YSLEER. The CDR3 has 15 amino acids. CDR3 protein: CASSQGAGVGETQYF. In nucleotides, the CDR3 is TGCGCCAGCAGCCAAGGGGCAGGGGTCGGAGAGACCCAGTACTTC.

V gene TRBV12-3 or TRBV12-4 combines with J gene TRBJ1-1; D is perhaps TRBD1 (5 bases). V was clipped by 5 bases and J by 11 bases, with 15 bases between them. The CDR3 contains 12 residues. The CDR3 loop reads CASSPRRVGAFF. The DNA for the CDR3 is TGTGCCAGCAGTCCACGCAGGGTTGGGGCTTTCTTT.

CDR3: CASSLQGSEKLFF. Written as DNA, the CDR3 is TGTGCCAGCTCACTACAGGGAAGTGAAAAACTGTTTTTT. V gene TRBV18 combines with J gene TRBJ1-4; a weak D match, TRBD1 (6 bases). From germline, CDR1 is KGHSH and CDR2 LQKENI. The CDR3 extends over 13 amino acids. V was cut by 4 bases and J by 7 bases, with 10 bases left in between. Together with reference TRBV18 and TRBJ1-4, the CDR3 gives the full variable domain: NAGVMQNPRHLVRRRGQEARLRCSPMKGHSHVYWYRQLPEEGLKFMVYLQKENIIDESGMPKERFSAEFPKEGPSILRIQQVVRGDSAAYFCASSLQGSEKLFFGSGTQLSVL.